This TCR beta chain was recorded in a study of blood T cell repertoires in COVID-19. Turning to the study itself: PBMCs, B-cell-depleted T cells, or T cells were the source of the cDNA or gDNA that made up the material.

V shed 6 bases and J shed 2 bases, with 8 bases lying between them. The CDR3 contains 14 residues. The germline V gene encodes CDR1 MNHEY and CDR2 SMNVEV (reference sequence). The data were produced by immunoSEQ multiplex PCR, yet TCRdb's version contains in-frame clones alone and is incomplete. This sample yields about 260,000 clones, of which 75% to 90% are seen a single time; approximately 1.5% belongs to the top ten. The receptor comes from a middle-aged woman who had recovered from COVID-19. V is TRBV27 and J is TRBJ2-6; D is unclear. The sequencing input was peripheral blood. The CDR3 sequence is CASRPITGANVLTF. For the CDR3, the DNA is TGTGCCAGCAGACCTATAACTGGGGCCAACGTCCTGACTTTC.